This T cell receptor (beta chain) originates from a study of OX40 agonist ivuxolimab in advanced cancers. Across the whole study: In this trial design, patients received ivuxolimab intravenously at 0.01 to 10 mg/kg every 2 weeks. Enrolled patients in dose escalation had cancers that were hepatocellular carcinoma, melanoma, renal cell or head and neck cancer. The group had a mean age of around 60 years, ranged from about 23 to 85, and was 80% to 85% male. Study-level results: At doses 0.1 to 3.0 mg/kg, CD4+ and CD8+ clones expanded.

Sequenced by immunoSEQ multiplex PCR; TCRdb stores in-frame clones only, minus some. The sample lists tens of thousands of clones; 86% were seen once. This clone was seen just once. The antigen is not known. The material was CD4+ or CD8+ T cells sorted from blood, obtained in a trial of the OX40 agonist ivuxolimab. The source is an adult with an advanced solid tumor such as melanoma, head and neck, liver or kidney cancer.

The CDR3 sequence: CAVERNTGELFF. The CDR3 region has the DNA TGTGCAGTGGAGAGGAACACCGGGGAGCTGTTTTTT. The rearrangement joins TRBV6-1 to TRBJ2-2, with D uncertain. Germline V gives CDR1 MNHNS, CDR2 SASEGT. This CDR3 contains 12 residues.